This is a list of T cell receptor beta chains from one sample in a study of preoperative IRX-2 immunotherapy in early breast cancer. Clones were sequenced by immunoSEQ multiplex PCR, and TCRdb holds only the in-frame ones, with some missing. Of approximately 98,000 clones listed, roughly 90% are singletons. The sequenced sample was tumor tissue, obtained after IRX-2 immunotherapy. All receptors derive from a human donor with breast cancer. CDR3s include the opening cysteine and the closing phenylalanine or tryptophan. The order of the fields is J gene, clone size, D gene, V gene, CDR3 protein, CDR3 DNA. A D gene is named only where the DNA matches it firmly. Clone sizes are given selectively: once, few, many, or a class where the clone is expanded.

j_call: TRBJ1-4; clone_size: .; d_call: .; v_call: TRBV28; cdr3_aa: CASSRVATNEKLFF; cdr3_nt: TGTGCCAGCAGTCGGGTTGCAACTAATGAAAAACTGTTTTTT
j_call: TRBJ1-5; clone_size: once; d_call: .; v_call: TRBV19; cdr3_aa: CASSLQPGHSNQPQHF; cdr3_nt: TGTGCCAGTAGTCTCCAACCGGGGCATAGCAATCAGCCCCAGCATTTT
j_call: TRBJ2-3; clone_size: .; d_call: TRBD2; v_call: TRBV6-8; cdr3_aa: CASSMSGRASTDTQYF; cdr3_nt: TGTGCCAGCAGTATGAGCGGGAGAGCGAGCACAGATACGCAGTATTTT
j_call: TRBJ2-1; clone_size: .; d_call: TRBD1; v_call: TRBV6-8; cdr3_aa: CASSYEGQGFNEQFF; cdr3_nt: TGTGCCAGCAGCTACGAGGGACAGGGTTTTAATGAGCAGTTCTTC
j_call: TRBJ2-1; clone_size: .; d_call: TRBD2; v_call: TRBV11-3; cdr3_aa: CASSQWTSGRGNEQFF; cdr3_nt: TGTGCCAGCAGCCAGTGGACTAGCGGAAGAGGCAATGAGCAGTTCTTC
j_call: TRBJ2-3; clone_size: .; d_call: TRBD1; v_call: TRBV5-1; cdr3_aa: CASRQGPATDTQYF; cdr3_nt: TGCGCCAGCAGACAGGGGCCCGCCACAGATACGCAGTATTTT
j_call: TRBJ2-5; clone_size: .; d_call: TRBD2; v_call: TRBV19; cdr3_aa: CASSRSNSGGQETQYF; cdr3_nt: TGTGCCAGTAGTAGGAGCAATAGCGGGGGACAAGAGACCCAGTACTTC
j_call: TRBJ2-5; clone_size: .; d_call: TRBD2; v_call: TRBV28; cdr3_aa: CASRIAGVETQYF; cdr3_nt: TGTGCCAGCAGAATAGCGGGAGTCGAGACCCAGTACTTC
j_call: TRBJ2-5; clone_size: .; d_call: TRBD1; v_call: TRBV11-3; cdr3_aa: CASSLDRGRRETQYF; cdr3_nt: TGTGCCAGCAGCTTGGACAGGGGGCGCCGGGAGACCCAGTACTTC
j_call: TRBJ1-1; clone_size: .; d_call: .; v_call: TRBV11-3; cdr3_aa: CASSLHFMNTEAFF; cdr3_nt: TGTGCCAGCAGCTTACACTTCATGAACACTGAAGCTTTCTTT
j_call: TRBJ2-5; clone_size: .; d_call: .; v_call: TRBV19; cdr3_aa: CASSIVGRETQYF; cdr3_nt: TGTGCCAGTAGTATAGTTGGGAGGGAGACCCAGTACTTC
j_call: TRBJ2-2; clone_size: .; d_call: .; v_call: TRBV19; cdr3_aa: CASSKGVWAGKRDTGELFF; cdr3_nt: TGTGCCAGTAGTAAGGGGGTATGGGCTGGAAAGCGGGACACCGGGGAGCTGTTTTTT
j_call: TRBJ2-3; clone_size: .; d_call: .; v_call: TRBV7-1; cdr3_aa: CASSVDPTPTDTQYF; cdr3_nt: TGTGCCAGCAGCGTAGACCCCACCCCCACAGATACGCAGTATTTT
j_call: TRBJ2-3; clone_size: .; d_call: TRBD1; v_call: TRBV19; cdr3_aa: CASSDRGRTDTQYF; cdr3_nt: TGTGCCAGCAGTGACAGGGGCCGCACAGATACGCAGTATTTT
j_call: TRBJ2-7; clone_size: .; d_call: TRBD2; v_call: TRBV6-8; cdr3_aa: CASSSRLAGGPHEQYF; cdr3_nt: TGTGCCAGCAGCTCCCGACTAGCGGGAGGGCCCCACGAGCAGTACTTC
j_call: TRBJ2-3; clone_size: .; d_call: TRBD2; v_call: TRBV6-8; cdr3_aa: CASSYEGGRTDTQYF; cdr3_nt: TGTGCCAGCAGTTACGAGGGAGGGCGGACAGATACGCAGTATTTT
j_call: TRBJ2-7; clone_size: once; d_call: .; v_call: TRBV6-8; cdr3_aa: CASSYQDLSGGEQYF; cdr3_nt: TGTGCCAGCAGTTACCAGGATCTCTCGGGCGGCGAGCAGTACTTC
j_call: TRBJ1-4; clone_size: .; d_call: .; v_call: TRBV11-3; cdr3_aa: CASNQQGATNEKLFF; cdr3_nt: TGTGCCAGCAACCAACAGGGTGCAACTAATGAAAAACTGTTTTTT
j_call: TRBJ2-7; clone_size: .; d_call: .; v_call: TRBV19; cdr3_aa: CASSMVPGRNEQYF; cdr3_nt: TGTGCCAGTAGTATGGTGCCGGGGAGGAACGAGCAGTACTTC
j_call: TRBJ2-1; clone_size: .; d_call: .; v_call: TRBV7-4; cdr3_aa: CASSLDQLDEQFF; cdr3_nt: TGTGCCAGCAGCTTAGATCAGTTGGATGAGCAGTTCTTC
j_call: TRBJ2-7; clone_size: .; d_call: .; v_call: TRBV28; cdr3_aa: CASSPDWARDSYEQYF; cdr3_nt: TGTGCCAGCAGTCCCGATTGGGCGAGAGACTCCTACGAGCAGTACTTC
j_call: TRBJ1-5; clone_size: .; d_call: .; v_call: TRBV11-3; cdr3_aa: CASSLGTSFRNQPQHF; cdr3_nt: TGTGCCAGCAGCTTGGGTACGTCGTTTCGCAATCAGCCCCAGCATTTT
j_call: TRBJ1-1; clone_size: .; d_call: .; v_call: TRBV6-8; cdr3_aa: CASGTGLNTEAFF; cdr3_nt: TGTGCCAGCGGTACAGGGCTGAACACTGAAGCTTTCTTT
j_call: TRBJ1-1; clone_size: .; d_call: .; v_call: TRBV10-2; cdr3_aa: CASSGWDSTEAFF; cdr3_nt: TGCGCCAGCAGTGGTTGGGATTCCACTGAAGCTTTCTTT
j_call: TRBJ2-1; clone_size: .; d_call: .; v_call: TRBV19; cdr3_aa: CASSIEGSLYNEQFF; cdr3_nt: TGTGCCAGTAGTATAGAAGGGAGCCTCTACAATGAGCAGTTCTTC
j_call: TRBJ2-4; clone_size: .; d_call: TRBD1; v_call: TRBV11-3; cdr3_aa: CASSSRQGSVNIQYF; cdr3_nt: TGTGCCAGCAGCTCCCGACAGGGGTCCGTAAACATTCAGTACTTC
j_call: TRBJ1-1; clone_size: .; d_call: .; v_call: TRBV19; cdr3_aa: CASSIEGSWLNTEAFF; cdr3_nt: TGTGCCAGTAGTATTGAGGGGAGCTGGCTGAACACTGAAGCTTTCTTT
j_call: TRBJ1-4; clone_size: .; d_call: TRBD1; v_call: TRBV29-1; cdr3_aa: CSVGGTGGREKLFF; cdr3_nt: TGCAGCGTTGGAGGGACAGGGGGTCGGGAAAAACTGTTTTTT
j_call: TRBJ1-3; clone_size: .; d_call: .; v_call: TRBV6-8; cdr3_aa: CASSSSGTTGNTIYF; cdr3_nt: TGTGCCAGCAGTTCATCCGGGACTACTGGAAACACCATATATTTT
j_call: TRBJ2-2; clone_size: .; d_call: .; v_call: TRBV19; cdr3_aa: CASHSNTGELFF; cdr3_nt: TGTGCCAGTCACAGCAACACCGGGGAGCTGTTTTTT
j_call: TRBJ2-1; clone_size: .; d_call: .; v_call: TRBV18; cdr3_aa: CASSPQGLNEQFF; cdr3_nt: TGTGCCAGCTCACCTCAGGGTTTGAATGAGCAGTTCTTC
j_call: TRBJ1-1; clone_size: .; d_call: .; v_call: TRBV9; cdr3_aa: CASSVEGRKTEAFF; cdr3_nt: TGTGCCAGCAGTGTCGAGGGAAGGAAGACTGAAGCTTTCTTT
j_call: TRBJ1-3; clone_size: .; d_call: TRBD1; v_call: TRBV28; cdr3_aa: CASSLLGQGSGNTIYF; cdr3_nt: TGTGCCAGCAGTTTATTAGGACAGGGGTCAGGAAACACCATATATTTT
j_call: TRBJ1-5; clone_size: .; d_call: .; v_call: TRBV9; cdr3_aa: CASSEEVGNQPQHF; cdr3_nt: TGTGCCAGCAGTGAAGAGGTGGGAAATCAGCCCCAGCATTTT
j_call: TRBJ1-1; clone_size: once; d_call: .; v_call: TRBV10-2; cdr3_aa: CASSRDPNTEAFF; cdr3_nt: TGCGCCAGCTCTCGAGACCCGAACACTGAAGCTTTCTTT
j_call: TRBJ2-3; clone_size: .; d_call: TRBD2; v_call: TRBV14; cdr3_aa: CASSPPGLAGAWSQGDTQYF; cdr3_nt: TGTGCCAGCAGCCCCCCGGGACTAGCGGGAGCATGGTCCCAGGGAGATACGCAGTATTTT
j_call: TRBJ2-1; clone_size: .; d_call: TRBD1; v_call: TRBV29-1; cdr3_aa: CSVSTGTVFGNEQFF; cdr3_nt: TGCAGCGTCTCCACCGGGACAGTCTTTGGCAATGAGCAGTTCTTC
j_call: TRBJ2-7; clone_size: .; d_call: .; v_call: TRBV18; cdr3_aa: CASSPNHGAYEQYF; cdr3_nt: TGTGCCAGCTCACCAAACCACGGAGCCTACGAGCAGTACTTC
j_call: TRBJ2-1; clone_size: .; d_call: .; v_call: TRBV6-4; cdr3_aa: CASSYVDEQFF; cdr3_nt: TGTGCCAGCAGTTACGTCGATGAGCAGTTCTTC
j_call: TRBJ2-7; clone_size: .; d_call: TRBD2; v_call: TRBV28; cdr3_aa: CASSRGGSEQYF; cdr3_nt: TGTGCCAGCAGCCGCGGGGGGAGCGAGCAGTACTTC
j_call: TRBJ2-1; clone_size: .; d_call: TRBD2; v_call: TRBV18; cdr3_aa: CASSQGGAAYNEQFF; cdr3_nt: TGTGCCAGCTCACAGGGAGGGGCTGCCTACAATGAGCAGTTCTTC
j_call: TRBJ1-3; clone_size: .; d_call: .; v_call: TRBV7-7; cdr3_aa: CASRTGTTGNTIYF; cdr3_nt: TGTGCCAGCAGAACAGGGACAACTGGAAACACCATATATTTT
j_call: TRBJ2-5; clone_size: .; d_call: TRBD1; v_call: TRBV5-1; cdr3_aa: CASSLGRQGWLETQYF; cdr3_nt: TGCGCCAGCAGCTTGGGGCGACAGGGATGGTTAGAGACCCAGTACTTC
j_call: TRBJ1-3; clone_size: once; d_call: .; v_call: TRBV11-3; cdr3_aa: CASSLGTALPNTIYF; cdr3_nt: TGTGCCAGCAGCCTCGGGACCGCGCTCCCGAACACCATATATTTT
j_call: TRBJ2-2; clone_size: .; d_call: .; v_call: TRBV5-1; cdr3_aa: CASSRAGNTGELFF; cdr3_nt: TGCGCCAGCAGCCGAGCGGGTAACACCGGGGAGCTGTTTTTT
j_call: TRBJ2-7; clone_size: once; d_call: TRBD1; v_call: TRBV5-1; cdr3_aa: CASSLGQGRTYEQYF; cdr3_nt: TGCGCCAGCAGCTTAGGACAGGGGAGAACCTACGAGCAGTACTTC
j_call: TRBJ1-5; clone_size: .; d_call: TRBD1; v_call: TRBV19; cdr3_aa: CASSDRVGQPQHF; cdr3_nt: TGTGCCAGTAGTGACAGGGTCGGGCAGCCCCAGCATTTT
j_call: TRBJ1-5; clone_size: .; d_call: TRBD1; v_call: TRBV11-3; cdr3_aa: CASSTGQGNQPQHF; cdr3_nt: TGTGCCAGCAGCACTGGACAGGGAAATCAGCCCCAGCATTTT
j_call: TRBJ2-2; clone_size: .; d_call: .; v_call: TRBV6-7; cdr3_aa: CASSLRTFSVTGELFF; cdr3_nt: TGTGCCAGCAGTCTTCGGACCTTCTCTGTCACCGGGGAGCTGTTTTTT
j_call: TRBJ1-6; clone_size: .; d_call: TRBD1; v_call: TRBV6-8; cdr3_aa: CASSSGTAYNSPLHF; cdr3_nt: TGTGCCAGCAGTTCCGGGACAGCCTATAATTCACCCCTCCACTTT
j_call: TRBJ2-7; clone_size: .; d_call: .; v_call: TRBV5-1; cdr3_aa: CASSLEPGKFYEQYF; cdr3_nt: TGCGCCAGCAGCTTGGAACCAGGGAAGTTCTACGAGCAGTACTTC
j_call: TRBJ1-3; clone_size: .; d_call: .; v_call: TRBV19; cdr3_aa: CASSFSGNTIYF; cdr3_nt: TGTGCCAGCTCTTTCTCTGGAAACACCATATATTTT
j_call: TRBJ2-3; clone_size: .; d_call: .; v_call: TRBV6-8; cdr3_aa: CASRDRALSPDTQYF; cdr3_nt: TGTGCCAGCAGAGACCGGGCCCTGAGTCCAGATACGCAGTATTTT
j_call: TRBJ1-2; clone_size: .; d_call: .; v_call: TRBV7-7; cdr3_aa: CASSLRGQFGYGYTF; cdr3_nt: TGTGCCAGCAGCTTGAGGGGCCAGTTCGGCTATGGCTACACCTTC